The 14 T cell receptor beta chains in this list originate from one sample, sequenced in a study of T-cell memory formation after mild COVID-19. TCRdb re-analysed the 5' RACE reads in MiXCR, keeping a single row per CDR3 protein. This sample has some 62,000 distinct CDR3 sequences, with 9.3% found just once. Sequenced material: PBMCs or a T cell subset sorted from them (not recorded which). These receptors all come from a man aged 18 to 35 who had mild COVID-19 (a few samples of this study predate the infection). Cell type and time point are not known.

This clonotype came up many times. This rearrangement joins TRBV7-2 to TRBJ1-1; 10 nucleotides agree with TRBD1. CDR3 length: 13 residues. J lost 0 bases, V lost 8 bases, and 0 bases had no gene match. The V gene's germline CDR1 is SGHTA and CDR2 FQGNSA. The CDR3 region is CASGQGVNTEAFF. The CDR3 DNA is TGTGCCAGCGGACAGGGGGTGAACACTGAAGCTTTCTTT.

The chain's CDR3 is CASSQVPWTGNTEAFF. The CDR3 DNA reads as TGCGCCAGCAGCCAAGTTCCCTGGACAGGGAACACTGAAGCTTTCTTT. The rearrangement links TRBV4-1 to TRBJ1-1, with 7 bases that match TRBD1. With V trimmed by 1 base and J by 1 base, 6 bases remained unmatched. Germline lookup yields CDR1 MGHRA and CDR2 YSYEKL. The CDR3 has 16 residues.

This clonotype has more than one count but fewer than ten. The gene calls are TRBV4-3 and TRBJ2-4; D gene uncertain. Germline values: CDR1 LGHNA, CDR2 YSLEER. CDR3 length equals 13 residues. The V end was cut by 1 base, the J end by 8 bases, with 9 bases between. The CDR3 sequence: CASSQAGEDIQYF. The CDR3 nucleotides read TGCGCCAGCAGCCAAGCGGGCGAAGACATTCAGTACTTC.

There are a few counts of this clonotype. The chain joins TRBV7-6 to TRBJ2-1; 8 bases agree with TRBD2. The germline V gene has CDR1 SGHVS and CDR2 FNYEAQ. V gave up 1 base and J gave up 0 bases; unmatched junction bases: 5. CDR3 size: 17 residues. The CDR3 here is CASSLGVAGHSYNEQFF. The CDR3 region has the DNA TGTGCCAGCAGCTTAGGAGTAGCGGGACACTCCTACAATGAGCAGTTCTTC.

This clonotype was observed many times. The chain couples TRBV15 to TRBJ2-3; TRBD1 aligns across 8 bases. V was clipped by 7 bases and J by 2 bases; unmatched bases: 8. The CDR3 is made up of 15 amino acids. Germline CDR1 LNHNV, CDR2 YYDKDF (reference sequence). CDR3 bases: TGTGCCACCACCCGGGACAGGCACTACACAGATACGCAGTATTTT. Translating it yields CATTRDRHYTDTQYF.

This clonotype was found many times. The genes are TRBV5-1 and TRBJ2-2; D unresolved. The V end was cut by 0 bases, the J end by 1 base, with 4 bases between. The CDR3 extends over 14 amino acids. Germline CDR1 reads SGHRS; CDR2 reads YFSETQ. CDR3 in amino acids: CASSLDGNTGELFF. The CDR3 nucleotides read TGCGCCAGCAGCTTGGATGGGAACACCGGGGAGCTGTTTTTT.

The chain couples TRBV20-1 to TRBJ2-3, with D perhaps TRBD1 (5 bases). The germline V and J ends were trimmed by 3 bases and 0 bases, with 13 bases remaining between them. Germline CDR1 and CDR2: DFQATT and SNEGSKA (reference sequence). The CDR3 runs 15 residues. The CDR3 DNA reads as TGCAGTGCTAGGGGGCCAGGCGCTAGCACAGATACGCAGTATTTT. Amino acid sequence: CSARGPGASTDTQYF.

This sequence joins TRBV2 and TRBJ2-3; D is possibly TRBD1 or TRBD2 (5 bases each). The CDR3 spans 11 residues. Germline V gene sequence: CDR1 SNHLY, CDR2 FYNNEI. The germline V and J ends were trimmed by 10 bases and 3 bases, with 8 bases remaining between them. Written as DNA, the CDR3 is TGTGCCAATGGGGGTACAGATACGCAGTATTTT. Amino acids: CANGGTDTQYF.

J is TRBJ2-2 and V is TRBV6-6; 12 bases map to TRBD2. Germline V CDR1 and CDR2: MNHNY, SVGAGI (reference sequence). After removal of 6 bases from V and 4 bases from J, the junction contained 6 bases not matched to a gene. The CDR3 loop spans 16 amino acids. The CDR3 sequence is CASSSSGGAGTGELFF. CDR3 DNA sequence: TGTGCCAGCAGCTCTAGCGGGGGGGCCGGCACCGGGGAGCTGTTTTTT.

The chain couples TRBV2 to TRBJ1-5; D is possibly TRBD1 (5 bases). The CDR3 length is 14 residues. The V end was cut by 4 bases, the J end by 5 bases, with 12 bases between. Germline CDR1 reads SNHLY; CDR2 reads FYNNEI. DNA of the CDR3: TGTGCCAGCAGTGCGTTAACAGGTCATCAGCCCCAGCATTTT. This sequence encodes CASSALTGHQPQHF. Full variable domain (rest looked up from reference TRBV2 and TRBJ1-5): EPEVTQTPSHQVTQMGQEVILRCVPISNHLYFYWYRQILGQKVEFLVSFYNNEISEKSEIFDDQFSVERPDGSNFTLKIRSTKLEDSAMYFCASSALTGHQPQHFGDGTRLSIL.

This clonotype was detected ten times or more. The rearrangement uses TRBV6-1 and TRBJ2-3; D call uncertain. V dropped 7 bases and J dropped 1 base, with 12 bases sitting between them. The CDR3 extends over 14 amino acids. From germline, CDR1 is MNHNS and CDR2 SASEGT. CDR3 sequence: CASTSGPGTDTQYF. The CDR3 nucleotides are TGTGCCAGCACCTCTGGCCCGGGCACAGATACGCAGTATTTT.

The table lists this clonotype with a few counts. The J gene is TRBJ1-2, the V gene TRBV5-1; 8 bases are shared with TRBD1. Unmatched junction bases numbered 11, after V lost 3 bases and J lost 7 bases. CDR1 is SGHRS, CDR2 YFSETQ, per germline. The CDR3 runs to 15 residues. CDR3: CASSSQSTGESGYTF. The CDR3 region has the DNA TGCGCCAGCAGCTCCCAATCGACAGGGGAGAGTGGCTACACCTTC.

This clonotype occurred a few times. The rearrangement uses TRBV4-2 and TRBJ2-5; tentatively, D is TRBD2 (7 bases). This CDR3 has 16 amino acids. With 0 bases removed from V and 5 bases from J, the gap between germline ends came to 16 bases. Germline assignment: CDR1 LGHNA and CDR2 YNFKEQ. The CDR3 sequence: CASSQDRRGGPETQYF. CDR3 DNA: TGTGCCAGCAGCCAAGACAGAAGGGGGGGCCCGGAGACCCAGTACTTC.

The chain couples TRBV7-2 to TRBJ2-2; TRBD2 matches at 11 bases. This CDR3 comprises 15 residues. Unmatched junction bases numbered 2, after V lost 2 bases and J lost 6 bases. The germline V gene encodes CDR1 SGHTA and CDR2 FQGNSA. For the CDR3, the DNA is TGTGCCAGCAGCTTATTAGCGGGGGGGCCCGGGGAGCTGTTTTTT. This gives the protein CASSLLAGGPGELFF.